Presented here are 12 T cell receptor beta chains from one specimen sequenced in a study of cytomegalovirus exposure and HLA in healthy donors. Here immunoSEQ multiplex PCR was the method, and the copy in TCRdb shows in-frame clones only, minus some. The profile shows more than 95,000 clones, more than 70% of them singletons. The sequencing input was PBMCs. These receptors were obtained from a young man in good health and CMV-seronegative.

This chain joins TRBV13 and TRBJ1-4, with 8 bases aligning to TRBD1. V lost 3 bases to trimming and J lost 4 bases; unmatched junction nucleotides: 13. There are 18 residues in the CDR3. CDR1 and CDR2 from the germline V gene are PRHDT and FYEKMQ (reference sequence). CDR3 sequence (DNA): TGTGCCAGCAGCTTCGGCCCCCTCAAGGGACAGGTTAATGAAAAACTGTTTTTT. Residues: CASSFGPLKGQVNEKLFF.

This sequence joins TRBV10-3 and TRBJ2-1; TRBD2 matches at 10 bases. The ends lost 8 bases at V and 8 bases at J; junction bases unmatched: 6. Germline CDR1 ENHRY, CDR2 SYGVKD. The CDR3 has 13 amino acids. CDR3 residues: CAIGGTSVDEQFF. For the CDR3, the DNA is TGTGCCATCGGAGGGACTAGCGTTGATGAGCAGTTCTTC.

V is TRBV10-2 and J is TRBJ2-7, with 9 bases matching TRBD2. This CDR3 comprises 16 residues. Germline CDR1 WSHSY, CDR2 SAAADI. V lost 3 bases to trimming and J lost 2 bases; unmatched junction nucleotides: 8. CDR3 sequence (DNA): TGCGCCAGCAGTGATTTCGTAGCGGGGGAGACCTACGAGCAGTACTTC. Protein product: CASSDFVAGETYEQYF.

V is TRBV7-8 and J is TRBJ1-6; D is uncertain. The CDR3 consists of 20 residues. Germline V CDR1 and CDR2: SGHVS, FQNEAQ. Trimming took 2 bases from V and 0 from J, leaving 20 bases between them. The DNA for the CDR3 is TGTGCCAGCAGCTTAAGTCGGGTCGTGGTTGGGAGCTCCTATAATTCACCCCTCCACTTT. Protein product: CASSLSRVVVGSSYNSPLHF.

V is TRBV28 and J is TRBJ2-4; D is perhaps TRBD2 (5 bases). V was shortened by 6 bases and J by 0 bases, with 18 bases between the two germline ends. This CDR3 spans 17 amino acids. CDR1 is MDHEN, CDR2 SYDVKM, per germline. CDR3 coding DNA: TGTGCCAGCAGCCGACCCGGACTTCTCAAAGCCAAAAACATTCAGTACTTC. Amino acids: CASSRPGLLKAKNIQYF. Together with reference TRBV28 and TRBJ2-4, the CDR3 gives the full variable domain: DVKVTQSSRYLVKRTGEKVFLECVQDMDHENMFWYRQDPGLGLRLIYFSYDVKMKEKGDIPEGYSVSREKKERFSLILESASTNQTSMYLCASSRPGLLKAKNIQYFGAGTRLSVL.

This chain's CDR3 is CASSLSGTGFYEQYF. The CDR3 DNA reads as TGTGCCAGCAGTTTATCCGGGACAGGGTTCTACGAGCAGTACTTC. The chain combines TRBV28 with TRBJ2-7; 9 positions agree with TRBD1. Germline V CDR1 and CDR2: MDHEN, SYDVKM. Unmatched junction bases numbered 4, after V lost 1 base and J lost 3 bases. The CDR3 is 15 residues long.

The chain carries TRBV7-9 and TRBJ2-5, with TRBD2 matching over 8 bases. The V and J ends lost 0 bases and 2 bases, in that order; junction bases with no gene match: 5. This CDR3 has 16 amino acids. Germline CDR1 is SEHNR and CDR2 is FQNEAQ (reference sequence). CDR3 sequence reads: CASSLALAGLQETQYF. As DNA, the CDR3 is TGTGCCAGCAGCTTAGCCCTAGCGGGCCTACAAGAGACCCAGTACTTC.

The chain employs TRBV29-1 and TRBJ2-1; D possibly corresponds to TRBD2 (5 bases). Germline V gives CDR1 SQVTM, CDR2 ANQGSEA. Trimming stripped 8 bases from V and 4 bases from J, with 12 bases between. The CDR3 extends over 12 amino acids. The CDR3 sequence: CSSGRRYNEQFF. In DNA form, the CDR3 reads TGCAGCTCTGGCCGGAGGTACAATGAGCAGTTCTTC.

V and J are TRBV5-8 and TRBJ2-6, with a possible D match to TRBD1 (5 bases). Germline CDR1 SGHTS, CDR2 YDEGEE. This CDR3 comprises 15 residues. Trimming left V 1 base short and J 2 bases short, with 7 bases between. The chain's CDR3 is CASSLRGAGANVLTF. The CDR3 DNA reads as TGTGCCAGCAGCTTGAGGGGTGCTGGGGCCAACGTCCTGACTTTC.

The CDR3 loop is CASSYSRTRYNEQFF. CDR3 bases: TGTGCCAGCAGTTACTCCCGGACTCGGTACAATGAGCAGTTCTTC. V usage is TRBV6-5 and J usage is TRBJ2-1; tentative D call: TRBD2 (5 bases). The CDR3 sequence is 15 residues long. Looked up from germline, CDR1 is MNHEY and CDR2 is SVGAGI. The ends were cut back, 0 bases at V and 4 bases at J, with 10 bases in the middle.

The chain has TRBV6-6 and TRBJ2-3, with TRBD2 identical over 8 bases. CDR3 length: 14 residues. CDR1 and CDR2 (germline): MNHNY, SVGAGI (reference sequence). With 8 bases clipped from V and 1 base from J, the junction kept 5 bases outside the gene matches. CDR3 nucleotides: TGTGCCAGCTTTCGAGCGGGAGGCACAGATACGCAGTATTTT. Translation gives CASFRAGGTDTQYF.

The chain combines TRBV4-1 with TRBJ2-1; 14 bases agree with TRBD2. V was pared by 3 bases and J by 10 bases, with 5 bases of the junction left unmatched. Germline V gene sequence: CDR1 MGHRA, CDR2 YSYEKL. The CDR3 is made up of 15 amino acids. CDR3 in amino acids: CASSQSTSGRAEQFF. The CDR3 bases are TGCGCCAGCAGCCAGTCGACTAGCGGGAGGGCCGAGCAGTTCTTC.